This entry describes one TCR beta chain. What it binds is not known. The data were taken from a study of T cell repertoires in cytomegalovirus infection. About the study: Shared public TCR beta signatures pointed to both CMV infection and a matching HLA type.

MiXCR was run by TCRdb on the reads, yielding one entry per CDR3 protein. The table shows hundreds of thousands of distinct CDR3 sequences, with roughly 43% occurring only once. V lost 3 bases, J lost 5 bases, and 7 bases lay in between. Per the germline V gene, CDR1 is LNHDA and CDR2 is SQIVND (reference sequence). This CDR3 region has 12 residues. This TCR came from a human donor in good health (CMV status not recorded). Some clones in this sample may be carry-over from other donors' samples. This specimen consisted of cultured PBMCs, obtained from culture after CMV antigen stimulation. V gene TRBV19 combines with J gene TRBJ1-2; the D is unclear. Here the CDR3 reads CASSIRSYGYTF. The CDR3 DNA reads as TGTGCCAGTAGTATCCGTAGTTATGGCTACACCTTC.